This entry describes one TCR beta chain. The antigen is not known. These data originate in a study of OX40 agonist ivuxolimab in advanced cancers. Sampled blood was obtained at baseline, cycle 4 day 1, and cycle 7 day 1. With 3 bases removed from V and 6 bases from J, the gap between germline ends came to 18 bases. Germline assignment: CDR1 LNHDA and CDR2 SQIVND (reference sequence). CDR3 length: 16 amino acids. Profiling relied on immunoSEQ multiplex PCR, and the TCRdb table lists in-frame clones only, not all of them. The repertoire includes tens of thousands of clones, around 91% of them detected once, and approximately 14% sits in the top ten. Findings and limits, study-wide: Those patients achieving a partial response at 0.1-3.0 mg/kg showed among the lowest clonal expansion.

The chain couples TRBV19 to TRBJ1-5; possible D gene TRBD1, 5 bases. The starting material was CD4+ or CD8+ T cells sorted from blood, obtained in a trial of the OX40 agonist ivuxolimab. The source is an adult with an advanced solid tumor such as melanoma, head and neck, liver or kidney cancer. The CDR3, as DNA: TGTGCCAGTAGTATTTTTCTTTCGGATGGGGCTCAGCCCCAGCATTTT. Translated: CASSIFLSDGAQPQHF.